This passage covers 11 T cell receptor beta chains from one sample sequenced in a study of blood T cell repertoires in COVID-19. The repertoire was sequenced with immunoSEQ multiplex PCR; TCRdb's copy has only in-frame clones and lacks some. There are about 230,000 clones in the sample; about 88% occur only once, and around 0.89% lies in the top ten. Sequenced: peripheral blood. These receptors came from a middle-aged man with acute or convalescent COVID-19.

The chain joins TRBV19 to TRBJ2-3; 9 bases map to TRBD1. The CDR3 extends over 13 amino acids. Per the germline V gene, CDR1 is LNHDA and CDR2 is SQIVND (reference sequence). With 9 bases clipped from V and 5 bases from J, the junction kept 6 bases outside the gene matches. CDR3: CASKGQGRDTQYF. Written as DNA, the CDR3 is TGTGCCAGCAAGGGACAGGGTAGAGATACGCAGTATTTT.

This chain links TRBV3-1 (or the pseudogene TRBV3-2) with TRBJ2-7; TRBD1 might be the D (6 bases). The V gene's germline CDR1 is LGHDT and CDR2 YNNKEL (reference sequence). V was trimmed by 4 bases and J by 0 bases, leaving 10 bases between them. The CDR3 is made up of 14 amino acids. CDR3 sequence reads: CASSRGQISYEQYF. CDR3 bases: TGTGCCAGCAGCCGGGGACAAATCTCCTACGAGCAGTACTTC.

This clone was picked up one time. The V call is TRBV21-1, the J call TRBJ2-3; the DNA was not used to check the table's D call, TRBD1. TRBV21-1 is a recognized pseudogene. The CDR3 is made up of 14 amino acids. This CDR3 is CASRTGDGTDTQYF. CDR3 coding DNA: TGTGCCAGCAGAACAGGGGACGGCACAGATACGCAGTATTTT.

The rearrangement links TRBV7-2 to TRBJ2-7; a possible D gene is TRBD1 (5 bases). Trimming shortened V by 1 base and J by 4 bases, and 14 bases separated the two germline ends. CDR3 length equals 15 residues. In germline, CDR1 is SGHTA, CDR2 FQGNSA. DNA of the CDR3: TGTGCCAGCAGCTTAGTGGCTGCAGGGAAATACGAGCAGTACTTC. Translated: CASSLVAAGKYEQYF. The whole variable domain, filled in from reference TRBV7-2 and TRBJ2-7, reads GAGVSQSPSNKVTEKGKDVELRCDPISGHTALYWYRQSLGQGLEFLIYFQGNSAPDKSGLPSDRFSAERTGGSVSTLTIQRTQQEDSAVYLCASSLVAAGKYEQYFGPGTRLTVT.

V is TRBV7-3 and J is TRBJ2-1; possibly TRBD2 for D (6 bases). V lost 5 bases, J lost 1 base, and 12 bases lay in between. The V gene's germline CDR1 is SGHTA and CDR2 FQGTGA. The CDR3 sequence is 15 residues long. In nucleotides, the CDR3 is TGTGCCAGCAGCCCGGAGGGTGCGTCCTACAATGAGCAGTTCTTC. Amino acids: CASSPEGASYNEQFF.

This clone has just one count. The V call is TRBV9, the J call TRBJ1-6; no firm D call. This CDR3 region has 14 residues. CDR1 and CDR2 (germline): SGDLS, YYNGEE. V lost 1 base and J lost 7, with 9 bases in between. CDR3 in DNA: TGTGCCAGCAGCGTAAGGGAGCTAAATTCACCCCTCCACTTT. Residues: CASSVRELNSPLHF.

The chain links TRBV5-5 to TRBJ1-5; 7 bases align to TRBD1. This CDR3 region has 14 residues. With V trimmed by 4 bases and J by 6 bases, 7 bases remained unmatched. Germline V gives CDR1 SGHKS, CDR2 YYEKEE (reference sequence). The CDR3 region has the DNA TGTGCCAGCAGCGCCGACAGGGTAACTCAGCCCCAGCATTTT. Protein sequence: CASSADRVTQPQHF.

Concerning this clone itself: The sample contains more than one DNA sequence encoding this CDR3. The chain uses TRBV7-8 and TRBJ1-1; a possible D gene is TRBD1 (5 bases). Germline CDR1 SGHVS, CDR2 FQNEAQ. CDR3 length: 12 amino acids. Trimming stripped 3 bases from V and 4 bases from J, with 6 bases between. CDR3 sequence reads: CASSFTGTEAFF. The CDR3 region has the DNA TGTGCCAGCAGCTTTACAGGCACTGAAGCTTTCTTT.

J is TRBJ2-2 and V is TRBV5-6; TRBD1 agrees at 10 bases. CDR3 length: 16 residues. Trimming cost V 2 bases and J 4 bases; bases outside gene matches: 5. Germline CDR1 SGHDT, CDR2 YYEEEE. The CDR3 loop reads CASSFWDRGSTGELFF. CDR3 nucleotide sequence: TGTGCCAGCAGCTTTTGGGACAGGGGAAGCACCGGGGAGCTGTTTTTT.

This clone was found once. V usage is TRBV4-2 and J usage is TRBJ2-3; 7 bases are shared with TRBD2. Per the germline V gene, CDR1 is LGHNA and CDR2 is YNFKEQ. This CDR3 is 17 amino acids long. Germline trimming cut 0 bases from V and 0 bases from J; bases unmatched to any gene: 6. The CDR3 region has the DNA TGTGCCAGCAGCCAAGAGGCTAGCGGATATAGCACAGATACGCAGTATTTT. Amino acid sequence: CASSQEASGYSTDTQYF.

The V and J genes are TRBV27 and TRBJ2-4; D gene ambiguous. Trimming shortened V by 6 bases and J by 0 bases, and 24 bases separated the two germline ends. There are 19 residues in the CDR3. The germline gives CDR1 MNHEY, CDR2 SMNVEV (reference sequence). CDR3 sequence (DNA): TGTGCCAGCAGCCCAACGGTCCCCTTCCCCCCTCTAGCCAAAAACATTCAGTACTTC. Its translation: CASSPTVPFPPLAKNIQYF.